The clone carrying this T cell receptor (beta chain) was recorded a few times. Its specificity is unknown. TCRdb used MiXCR to reprocess the 5' RACE reads, holding one entry per CDR3 protein. The top ten hold around 13% of the sample, which has under 450,000 distinct CDR3 sequences, 20% to 25% seen once. The data originate from a study of CD8 T cells in ankylosing spondylitis. Findings and limits, study-wide: Previously reported in reactive arthritis synovial fluid and blood were some of the motif variants. About 8 highly homologous variants made up a TCR beta motif, and this motif appeared characteristic of ankylosing spondylitis blood. In ankylosing spondylitis patients, matched synovial fluid reportedly showed significant enrichment of disease-linked clones.

The CDR3 sequence is 15 residues long. Trimming cost V 0 bases and J 1 base, with 11 bases left between them. Germline V gives CDR1 SGHRS, CDR2 YFSETQ. The chain is built from TRBV5-1 and TRBJ2-7, with D possibly matching TRBD2 (5 bases). The receptor's source is a male donor with ankylosing spondylitis or in good health (not recorded which). Sequenced input: blood, either unsorted or a sorted T cell fraction (not recorded which). This CDR3 is CASSLEIGDSYEQYF. Written as DNA, the CDR3 is TGCGCCAGCAGCTTGGAAATCGGGGATTCCTACGAGCAGTACTTC.